One sample yielded the 22 T cell receptor beta chains listed below, sequenced in a study of tumor-infiltrating lymphocytes in primary liver carcinoma. A primer in the constant region served to generate TCR beta cDNA from 500 to 600 ng of total RNA. Slightly modified ARM-PCR served as the procedure for the TCR beta libraries. These libraries came from three rounds of nested multiplex PCR. Rounds one and two of PCR, each of roughly 11 cycles, were primed with TRBV1-TRBV30 forward primers and a C-beta reverse primer. Using its own MiXCR run on the multiplex PCR reads, TCRdb lists one record per CDR3 protein. The profile covers about 200,000 distinct CDR3 sequences, with around four fifths appearing a single time and 15% to 20% taken by the ten largest. The source material, about 18-31 mg of unsorted bulk tissue, was used to co-extract RNA and DNA. Sequencing was performed on tumor tissue from primary liver carcinoma. These receptor sequences come from a man aged 35 to 55 with primary liver carcinoma and hepatitis B virus infection.

As concerns this clonotype: At one end the junction does not follow the germline gene, possibly because of a read error. The chain is built from TRBV28 and TRBJ1-5; 8 bases align to TRBD1. Germline assignment: CDR1 MDHEN and CDR2 SYDVKM. The CDR3 totals 14 residues. The CDR3 protein is CASSMTGATQPRHF. CDR3 nucleotides: TGTGCCAGCAGTATGACAGGGGCCACCCAGCCCCGGCATTTC. Full variable domain (rest looked up from reference TRBV28 and TRBJ1-5): DVKVTQSSRYLVKRTGEKVFLECVQDMDHENMFWYRQDPGLGLRLIYFSYDVKMKEKGDIPEGYSVSREKKERFSLILESASTNQTSMYLCASSMTGATQPRHFGDGTRLSIL.

This clonotype appeared a single time. Because it lacks the conserved phenylalanine or tryptophan at the end, this CDR3 is likely a read error. The DNA is omitted, as the CDR3 cannot be located on it reliably, and the CDR3 follows TCRdb's listing. The chain is built from TRBV29-1 and TRBJ2-5; the tabulated D call, TRBD1, remains unverified against the DNA. The CDR3 region is 13 residues in length, termini included. Germline V gene lookup returns CDR1 SQVTM and CDR2 ANQGSEA. CDR3 protein: CSVDTSGGGTQYS.

Regarding this clonotype: A single base separates this from a much larger clone, so it may be a read error. CDR3 protein: CANSFPGQGAGGYTF. The DNA for the CDR3 is TGTGCCAACAGCTTCCCGGGACAGGGGGCAGGTGGCTACACCTTC. The V call is TRBV7-9, the J call TRBJ1-2; TRBD1 agrees at 12 bases. The CDR3 covers 15 residues. In germline, CDR1 is SEHNR, CDR2 FQNEAQ (reference sequence).

The chain employs TRBV7-2 and TRBJ2-2; the D call may be TRBD1 or TRBD2 (5 bases each). Trimming took 5 bases from V and 10 from J, leaving 20 bases between them. CDR1 SGHTA and CDR2 FQGNSA come from the germline V gene. This CDR3 spans 15 amino acids. The CDR3 DNA is TGTGCCAGCAGCACCTACGGGGCGGTCGGCGCGGAGCTGTTTTTT. This gives the protein CASSTYGAVGAELFF.

As to this clonotype: One junction end does not reproduce the germline sequence, and a read error may be involved. The rearrangement joins TRBV12-3 or TRBV12-4 to TRBJ2-2, with a weak D call TRBD2 (6 bases). The length of the CDR3 is 14 residues. CDR3 sequence (DNA): TGTGCCAGCAGTTTAAAGCGACACACCCGGGAGCTGTTCTTT. Translated: CASSLKRHTRELFF.

Comments on this clonotype: One end of the junction fails to match germline, which may point to a read error. This chain links TRBV6-6 with TRBJ2-1; D is perhaps TRBD1 (6 bases). The V gene's germline CDR1 is MNHNY and CDR2 SVGAGI (reference sequence). The CDR3 length is 16 residues. The CDR3 nucleotides read TGTGCCGGCAGTTCCTACGTGGGGGCGTCCTATAATGAGCAGTTCTTC. Encoded protein: CAGSSYVGASYNEQFF.

In the case of this clonotype: The junction shows a germline mismatch at one end, possibly a read error. The rearrangement links TRBV29-1 to TRBJ2-7; the D call may be TRBD1 or TRBD2 (5 bases each). This CDR3 contains 16 residues. The germline V gene has CDR1 SQVTM and CDR2 ANQGSEA. The CDR3 loop is CSAMTSGTGTPYEQCF. CDR3 coding DNA: TGCAGCGCCATGACATCTGGGACCGGCACTCCCTATGAGCAATGTTTC.

In the case of this clonotype: Just one base apart from a much larger clone, this may be a read error. This chain connects TRBV5-1 to TRBJ2-1, with D hard to call. The CDR3 is 13 amino acids. The germline V and J ends were trimmed by 3 bases and 5 bases, with 9 bases remaining between them. Germline CDR1 reads SGHRS; CDR2 reads YFSETQ. DNA for the CDR3: TGCGCCAGCAGCTCCCCCCAGGACAATGAGCAGTTCTTC. It translates to CASSSPQDNEQFF.

Remarks on this clonotype: No conserved phenylalanine or tryptophan is present at the end of the CDR3, so a read error is the likely explanation. The chain is built from TRBV6-1 and TRBJ1-4; D call uncertain. The CDR3 spans 16 residues. In germline, CDR1 is MNHNS, CDR2 SASEGT. The germline V and J ends were trimmed by 0 bases and 0 bases, with 8 bases remaining between them. The CDR3 DNA reads as TGTGCCAGCAGTGAAGCGGGTCTGGCAACTAATGAAAAACTGTTTTCT. Translated: CASSEAGLATNEKLFS.

As for this clonotype: At one end, the junction sequence differs from germline, possibly due to a read error. V gene TRBV29-1 combines with J gene TRBJ2-5; no clear D. CDR1 is SQVTM and CDR2 is ANQGSEA in the germline V gene. The CDR3 contains 13 residues. This CDR3 is CSVDVPQPETQYF. The CDR3 nucleotides read TGCAGCGTTGACGTCCCCCAACCAGAGACCCAGTATTTC.

In regard to this clonotype: Given the absence of the conserved phenylalanine or tryptophan at the CDR3 end, a read error is likely. The chain couples TRBV12-3 or TRBV12-4 to TRBJ2-2; 10 positions match TRBD1. The CDR3 has 15 amino acids. CDR3 in DNA: TGTGCCAGCAGGGATCGACAGGGGGCCACCTGGGAGCTGTTTCTT. Encoded protein: CASRDRQGATWELFL.

V is TRBV14 and J is TRBJ2-7; a weak D match, TRBD1 (6 bases). The CDR3 sequence is 13 residues long. Trimming cost V 3 bases and J 3 bases, with 9 bases left between them. Germline V CDR1 and CDR2: SGHDN, FVKESK. This CDR3 reads CASSQTGIYEQYF. The CDR3 bases are TGTGCCAGCAGCCAGACAGGAATCTACGAGCAGTACTTC. The variable domain in full, completed from reference TRBV14 and TRBJ2-7, reads EAGVTQFPSHSVIEKGQTVTLRCDPISGHDNLYWYRRVMGKEIKFLLHFVKESKQDESGMPNNRFLAERTGGTYSTLKVQPAELEDSGVYFCASSQTGIYEQYFGPGTRLTVT.

This clonotype was detected only once. This likely comes from a read error, as the CDR3 has no conserved phenylalanine or tryptophan at its end. It is unclear where the CDR3 begins or ends on the DNA, so no DNA is shown, and the CDR3 is as TCRdb lists it. The chain uses TRBV4-2 and TRBJ1-2; the D call TRBD1 from the table was never checked on the DNA. Counting both end residues, the CDR3 totals 16 amino acids. Germline V gene lookup returns CDR1 LGHNA and CDR2 YNFKEQ. CDR3 amino acids: CASSQGAWGQDYGYIL.

This clonotype was counted a few times. A much larger clone lies a single base off, so this may be a read error. Since the CDR3 does not end with the conserved phenylalanine or tryptophan, this likely comes from a read error. This sequence joins TRBV5-1 and TRBJ2-5; D uncertain. This CDR3 spans 15 amino acids. V lost 2 bases to trimming and J lost 0 bases, with 11 bases between them. Germline CDR1 and CDR2: SGHRS and YFSETQ. The CDR3 coding sequence is TGCGCCAGCAGCTTCCCCGGGCGGAACCAAGAGACCCAGTACCTC. It translates to CASSFPGRNQETQYL.

As concerns this clonotype: At one of its ends the junction is not consistent with the germline gene, which may arise from a read error. The CDR3 DNA reads TGTGCCAGCAGACTACTAGCGGGAGGGGCAGATACACAGTATTTT. Its translation: CASRLLAGGADTQYF. The chain carries TRBV6-1 and TRBJ2-3, with TRBD2 identical over 13 bases. The CDR3 has 15 residues. CDR1 is MNHNS, CDR2 SASEGT, per germline.

This clonotype has only a few counts. The CDR3 ends on some other residue instead of the conserved phenylalanine or tryptophan, so this is likely a read error. The limits of the CDR3 on the DNA are not certain, so only TCRdb's listed CDR3 is given. The V and J genes are TRBV4-2 and TRBJ1-1. The CDR3 sequence runs 14 residues, both termini included. Germline V CDR1 and CDR2: LGHNA, YNFKEQ. This chain's CDR3 is CASSQDRGNTEAFY.

Turning to this clonotype: Because it lacks the conserved phenylalanine or tryptophan at the end, this CDR3 is likely a read error. This sequence joins TRBV4-2 and TRBJ2-1, with D possibly being TRBD1 (6 bases). This CDR3 contains 17 residues. Germline loops: CDR1 LGHNA, CDR2 YNFKEQ. CDR3 DNA sequence: TGTGCCAGCAGCCAAGAGGTAGTGGGGGCCTCCTATAATGAGCAGTTCGTC. Protein sequence: CASSQEVVGASYNEQFV.

A remark on this clonotype: A much larger clone differs from this one at a single base, so this may be a read error. The V gene is TRBV5-1, the J gene TRBJ2-7; D is undetermined. Germline V gene data show CDR1 as SGHRS and CDR2 as YFSETQ. CDR3 length: 15 residues. The CDR3 DNA reads TGCGCCAGCACCTTGGTTGGGCAGAGCTCCTACGAGCAGTACTTC. Translation: CASTLVGQSSYEQYF.

This clonotype appeared once. A junction end diverges from the germline sequence, so it may reflect a read error. The CDR3 sequence is CASSLDLAGIGDEQSF. CDR3 in DNA: TGTGCCAGCAGCTTGGATTTGGCGGGAATAGGCGATGAGCAGTCCTTC. This chain connects TRBV5-6 to TRBJ2-1, with D perhaps TRBD2 (6 bases). The V gene's germline CDR1 is SGHDT and CDR2 YYEEEE. The CDR3 is 16 amino acids. The entire variable domain, with the rest obtained from reference TRBV5-6 and TRBJ2-1, is as follows: DAGVTQSPTHLIKTRGQQVTLRCSPKSGHDTVSWYQQALGQGPQFIFQYYEEEERQRGNFPDRFSGHQFPNYSSELNVNALLLGDSALYLCASSLDLAGIGDEQSFGPGTRLTVL.

Of note for this clonotype: Germline and junction disagree at one end, which may indicate a read error. This sequence joins TRBV29-1 and TRBJ1-6; no reliable D call. This CDR3 has 13 residues. Per germline, CDR1 SQVTM and CDR2 ANQGSEA. CDR3 nucleotide sequence: TGCAGCGTTTCGAAGGCCAGAAATTCACTCCTCCACTTT. Translation gives CSVSKARNSLLHF. Supplemented by reference TRBV29-1 and TRBJ1-6, the full variable domain reads SAVISQKPSRDICQRGTSLTIQCQVDSQVTMMFWYRQQPGQSLTLIATANQGSEATYESGFVIDKFPISRPNLTFSTLTVSNMSPEDSSIYLCSVSKARNSLLHFGNGTRLTVT.

Note on this clonotype: Likely a read error: the CDR3 ends without its conserved phenylalanine or tryptophan. The chain couples TRBV29-1 to TRBJ1-2, with 7 nucleotides matching TRBD1. This CDR3 comprises 14 residues. V lost 5 bases to trimming and J lost 2 bases; unmatched junction nucleotides: 8. Germline CDR1 SQVTM, CDR2 ANQGSEA. CDR3 protein: CSVKGDSGNYGYTI. The DNA of the CDR3 is TGCAGCGTTAAAGGGGACAGTGGGAACTATGGCTACACCATC.

Concerning this clonotype: A junction end diverges from the germline sequence, so it may reflect a read error. The CDR3 sequence: CASSPYDRLRRSRLTEGFF. The CDR3 coding sequence is TGTGCCAGCAGCCCTTACGACAGGCTACGTAGGAGTCGGTTGACTGAAGGTTTCTTT. The V and J genes are TRBV12-3 or TRBV12-4 and TRBJ1-1; tentatively, D is TRBD1 (6 bases). The CDR3 length is 19 residues.